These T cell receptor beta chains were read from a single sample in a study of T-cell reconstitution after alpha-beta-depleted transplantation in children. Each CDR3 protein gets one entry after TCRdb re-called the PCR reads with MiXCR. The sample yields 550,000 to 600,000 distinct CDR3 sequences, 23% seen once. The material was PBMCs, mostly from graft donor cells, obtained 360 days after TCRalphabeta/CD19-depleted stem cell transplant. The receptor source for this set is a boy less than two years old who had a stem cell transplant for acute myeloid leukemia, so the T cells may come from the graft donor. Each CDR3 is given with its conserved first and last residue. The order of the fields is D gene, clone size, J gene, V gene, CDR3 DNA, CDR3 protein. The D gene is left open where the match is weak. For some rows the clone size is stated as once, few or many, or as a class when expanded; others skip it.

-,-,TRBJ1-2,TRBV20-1,TGCAGTGCCCCTGTAGATGGCTACACCTTC,CSAPVDGYTF
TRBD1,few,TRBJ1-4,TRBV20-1,TGCGGCGGCAGGGGGCGCGAGTCTAATGAAAAACTGTTTTTT,CGGRGRESNEKLFF
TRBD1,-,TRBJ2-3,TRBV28,TGTGCCAGCAGCCGTGAATCGGGACAGATCCTGAAAACAGATACGCAGTATTTT,CASSRESGQILKTDTQYF
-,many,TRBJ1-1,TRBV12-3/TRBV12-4,TGTGCCAGCAGTCCCAACACCGGAGCTTTCTTT,CASSPNTGAFF
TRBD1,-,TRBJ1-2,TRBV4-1,TGCGCCAGCAGCCAAGAAAAGGGGACAGCACATGGCTACACCTTC,CASSQEKGTAHGYTF
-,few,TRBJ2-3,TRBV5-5,TGTGCCAGCAGCTTGAGACAGCTTAGCACAGATACGCAGTATTTT,CASSLRQLSTDTQYF
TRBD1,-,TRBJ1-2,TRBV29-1,TGCAGCGTCATGGACAGGGGAGCTGGCGGCTACACCTTC,CSVMDRGAGGYTF
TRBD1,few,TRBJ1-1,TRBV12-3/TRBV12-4,TGTGCCAGCAGGCTCCAGGGGGCTCGCACTGAAGCTTTCTTT,CASRLQGARTEAFF
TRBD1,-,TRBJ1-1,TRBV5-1,TGCGCCAGCAGCTTGGGAGCAGGGGGCGCGGGAGCTTTCTTT,CASSLGAGGAGAFF
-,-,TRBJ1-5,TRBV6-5,TGTGCCAGCAGTTACTACAGCAGGGATCAGCCCCAGCATTTT,CASSYYSRDQPQHF
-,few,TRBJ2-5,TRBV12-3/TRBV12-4,TGTGCCAGCAGCTGGAATCCGTACCAAGAGACCCAGTACTTC,CASSWNPYQETQYF
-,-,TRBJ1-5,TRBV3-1,TGTGCCAGCAGCCAAGGTTCCTGGGGCAATCAGCCCCAGCATTTT,CASSQGSWGNQPQHF
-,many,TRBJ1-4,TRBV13,TGTGCCAGCAGCTTAGGACAGGGTAATGAAAAACTGTTTTTT,CASSLGQGNEKLFF
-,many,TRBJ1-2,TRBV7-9,TGTGCCAGCAGCTTAGCGCAGGGTACTAACTATGGCTACACCTTC,CASSLAQGTNYGYTF
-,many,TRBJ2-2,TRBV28,TGTGCCAGCAGTCATGGACTAAAAAGGGGTTATGGGGAGCTGTTTTTT,CASSHGLKRGYGELFF
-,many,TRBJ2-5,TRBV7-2,TGTGCCAGCAGCACTAGCTCGGAGACCCAGTACTTC,CASSTSSETQYF
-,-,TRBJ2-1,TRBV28,TGTGCCAGCGGTAGCGGAGATGAGCAGTTCTTC,CASGSGDEQFF
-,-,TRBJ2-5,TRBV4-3,TGCGCCAGCAGCCAAGATGTATTCGGCGGACAAGAGACCCAGTACTTC,CASSQDVFGGQETQYF
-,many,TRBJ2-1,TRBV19,TGTGCCAGTAGTATTTCCTGGGGCAATGAGCAGTTCTTC,CASSISWGNEQFF
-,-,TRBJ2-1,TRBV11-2,TGTGCCAGCAGCCCGGCGGTCAGCTCCTACAATGAGCAGTTCTTC,CASSPAVSSYNEQFF
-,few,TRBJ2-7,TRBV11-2,TGTGCCAGCAGCTTTCGCGAGCAGTACTTC,CASSFREQYF
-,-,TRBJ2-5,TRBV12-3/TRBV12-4,TGTGCCAGCAGTTTAATCTTTGGGCACAGCCAAGAGACCCAGTACTTC,CASSLIFGHSQETQYF
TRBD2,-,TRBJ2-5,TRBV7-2,TGTGCCAGCAGCTTCCAGACTAGCGGGGGGAGAGAGACCCAGTACTTC,CASSFQTSGGRETQYF
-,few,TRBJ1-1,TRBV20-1,TGCAGTGCTAGAGTTGGTCAGGGGCGAGCCCTGCGGAACACTGAAGCTTTCTTT,CSARVGQGRALRNTEAFF
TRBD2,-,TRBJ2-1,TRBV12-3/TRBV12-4,TGTGCCAGCAGTCATAGCGGGGGAGGCTACAATGAGCAGTTCTTC,CASSHSGGGYNEQFF
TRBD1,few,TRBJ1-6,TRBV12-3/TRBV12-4,TGTGCCAGCAGTCCACGACAGGGGGGGTCACCCCTCCACTTT,CASSPRQGGSPLHF
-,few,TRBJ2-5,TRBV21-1,TGTGCCAGCAGCAAAGTGGGAGGGGGGCAAGAGACCCAGTACTTC,CASSKVGGGQETQYF
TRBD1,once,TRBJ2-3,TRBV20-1,TGCAGTGCTTGGGACAGGGGGTATTCAGATACGCAGTATTTT,CSAWDRGYSDTQYF
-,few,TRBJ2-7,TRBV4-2,TGTGCCAGCAGCCAAGAGCAGGGATTCTACGAGCAGTACTTC,CASSQEQGFYEQYF
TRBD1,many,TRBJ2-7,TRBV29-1,TGCAGCGTCGGTCGGACAGGGGGTAACGAGCAGTACTTC,CSVGRTGGNEQYF
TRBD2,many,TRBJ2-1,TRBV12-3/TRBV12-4,TGTGCCAGCATCACCGGGACTAGCCTTGAGCAGTTCTTC,CASITGTSLEQFF
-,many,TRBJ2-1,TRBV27,TGTGCCACCGCGACGTTGTCCTACAATGAGCAGTTCTTC,CATATLSYNEQFF
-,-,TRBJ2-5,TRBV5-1,TGCGCCAGCAGCTTGGTGGCGGGGCGGCTCGCGCGAGAGACCCAGTACTTC,CASSLVAGRLARETQYF
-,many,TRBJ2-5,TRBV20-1,TGCAGTGCCTCACACCGGGGTGCCCAGTACTTC,CSASHRGAQYF
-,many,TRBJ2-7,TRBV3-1,TGTGCCAGCAGCCAGGCCGGAGAGCAGTACTTC,CASSQAGEQYF
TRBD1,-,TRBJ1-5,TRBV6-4,TGTGCCAGCGGGGACAGCTACTCTAGCAATCAGCCCCAGCATTTT,CASGDSYSSNQPQHF
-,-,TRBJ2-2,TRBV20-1,TGCAGTGCTAGAGGAAGGTGGAACACCGGGGAGCTGTTTTTT,CSARGRWNTGELFF
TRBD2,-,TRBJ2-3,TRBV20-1,TGCAGTGCTAGTGTTTTACCGGGACTAGCGGGGGGGACATCTAGCACAGATACGCAGTATTTT,CSASVLPGLAGGTSSTDTQYF
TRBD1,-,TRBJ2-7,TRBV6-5,TGTGCCAGCAGTTATATTCGGGACAGGGGGCGCGAGCAGTACTTC,CASSYIRDRGREQYF
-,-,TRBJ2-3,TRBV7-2,TGTGCCAGCAGCTTGGACAGTGGTAACACAGATACGCAGTATTTT,CASSLDSGNTDTQYF
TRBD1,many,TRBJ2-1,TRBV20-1,TGCAGCGGGGCGAGACAGGGTTGGAATGAGCAGTTCTTC,CSGARQGWNEQFF
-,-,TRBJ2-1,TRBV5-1,TGCGCCAGCAGCTTTGGCTCGGTGGTCAATGAGCAGTTCTTC,CASSFGSVVNEQFF
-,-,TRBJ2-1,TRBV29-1,TGCAGCGCCCACGGAGGGCAGAGCTTCAATGAGCAGTTCTTC,CSAHGGQSFNEQFF
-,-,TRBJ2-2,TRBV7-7,TGTGCCAGCAGCTCATACGGGACACGACGTCGGACCGGGGAGCTGTTTTTT,CASSSYGTRRRTGELFF
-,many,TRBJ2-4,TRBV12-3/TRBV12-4,TGTGCCAGCAGTTTAGTACTAGCCAAAAACATTCAGTACTTC,CASSLVLAKNIQYF